The TCR beta chain described here comes from a study of blood T cell repertoires in COVID-19. The wider study: The United States, Italy and Spain supplied acute and convalescent COVID-19 samples. Nucleic acid was either cDNA or gDNA, and it came from T cells, B-cell-depleted T cells, or PBMCs.

CDR1 is MGHRA, CDR2 YSYEKL, per germline. The germline V and J ends were trimmed by 3 bases and 0 bases, with 12 bases remaining between them. This CDR3 is built from 15 residues. Methods used by the authors: Estimated nucleated cell counts came from reference gene primer amplification. This table comes from immunoSEQ multiplex PCR, and its TCRdb copy is limited to in-frame clones, with some not included. V and J calls and clone size follow that table, whereas D and trimming were derived from the DNA. The profile shows tens of thousands of clones, around 89% of them singletons. The table lists this clone with a few counts.

The sequencing input was peripheral blood. This TCR was recovered from an elderly woman with acute or convalescent COVID-19. J is TRBJ2-7 and V is TRBV4-1; D may be TRBD2 (7 bases). The CDR3 DNA reads as TGCGCCAGCAGCCAGGGGGGGGCGGGCTCCTACGAGCAGTACTTC. Its protein is CASSQGGAGSYEQYF.